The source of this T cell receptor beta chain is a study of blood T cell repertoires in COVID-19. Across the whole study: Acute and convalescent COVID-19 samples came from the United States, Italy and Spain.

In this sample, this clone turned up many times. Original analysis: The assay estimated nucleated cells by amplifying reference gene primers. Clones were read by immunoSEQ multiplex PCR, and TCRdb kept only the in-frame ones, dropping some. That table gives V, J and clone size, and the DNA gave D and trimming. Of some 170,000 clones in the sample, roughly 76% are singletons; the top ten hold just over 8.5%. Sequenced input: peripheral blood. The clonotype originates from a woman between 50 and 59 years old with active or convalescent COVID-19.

The CDR3 bases are TGCGCCAGCAGCCGGGACAGGCAGACCTACGAGCAGTACTTC. This gives the protein CASSRDRQTYEQYF. The rearrangement joins TRBV5-1 to TRBJ2-7; 8 bases are a match to TRBD1. Germline V gives CDR1 SGHRS, CDR2 YFSETQ. The CDR3 runs 14 residues. The J segment lost 2 bases and the V segment lost 4 bases, leaving 5 bases of the junction unmatched.